This passage covers 10 T cell receptor beta chains from one sample sequenced in a study of T cells after yellow fever vaccination. TCRdb passed the 5' RACE reads through MiXCR, listing each CDR3 protein once. Of 300,000 to 450,000 distinct CDR3 sequences in the sample, roughly 6.1% were seen once. The input for sequencing was PBMCs, taken 5 days after the yellow fever booster vaccination. Receptors were obtained from a man aged 25 to 40 who received the YFV17D yellow fever vaccine.

This clonotype has more than one count but fewer than ten. In DNA, the CDR3 is TGTGCCAGCAGTAACCTAAAGGACACAGATACGCAGTATTTT. It yields the protein CASSNLKDTDTQYF. This chain joins TRBV27 and TRBJ2-3, with D unclear. The germline gives CDR1 MNHEY, CDR2 SMNVEV (reference sequence). This CDR3 has 14 amino acids. Deletions cut 5 bases from V and 2 bases from J, with 11 bases between.

The genes are TRBV20-1 and TRBJ2-3, with unresolved D. CDR3 length: 11 residues. Germline V gene data show CDR1 as DFQATT and CDR2 as SNEGSKA (reference sequence). Trimming took 6 bases from V and 6 from J, leaving 10 bases between them. The CDR3 loop reads CSAGWSDTQYF. The CDR3 region has the DNA TGCAGTGCGGGGTGGTCTGATACGCAGTATTTT.

As regards this clonotype: One end of the junction is discordant with germline, which a read error may explain. The gene calls are TRBV6-1 and TRBJ2-3; 8 nucleotides align to TRBD2. This CDR3 is built from 14 residues. CDR1 is MNHNS, CDR2 SASEGT, per germline. CDR3 amino acids: CASSREGGQDAQYF. The CDR3 DNA is TGTGCCAGCAGTCGGGAGGGGGGACAAGATGCGCAGTATTTT.

This clonotype was observed a handful of times. V and J are TRBV7-2 and TRBJ2-7; D is possibly TRBD1 (7 bases). CDR3 length equals 15 residues. The germline V and J ends were trimmed by 3 bases and 6 bases, with 18 bases remaining between them. Germline V CDR1 and CDR2: SGHTA, FQGNSA. The CDR3 region has the DNA TGTGCCAGCAGCTTCGGAGGGGGCGGGGCGATCGAGCAGTACTTC. Protein sequence: CASSFGGGGAIEQYF. The full variable domain, rest sourced from reference TRBV7-2 and TRBJ2-7, is GAGVSQSPSNKVTEKGKDVELRCDPISGHTALYWYRQSLGQGLEFLIYFQGNSAPDKSGLPSDRFSAERTGGSVSTLTIQRTQQEDSAVYLCASSFGGGGAIEQYFGPGTRLTVT.

Concerning this clonotype: Given a much more abundant clone one base away, this may be a read error. V usage is TRBV3-1 and J usage is TRBJ2-7; no clear D. V lost 2 bases to trimming and J lost 3 bases, with 2 bases between them. The CDR3 is made up of 11 amino acids. Germline V CDR1 and CDR2: LGHDT, YNNKEL (reference sequence). DNA for the CDR3: TGTGCCAGCAGCCAATTCTACGAGCAGTACTTC. Its translation is CASSQFYEQYF.

The rearrangement uses TRBV11-2 and TRBJ2-5, with 9 bases matching TRBD2. The germline V gene encodes CDR1 SGHAT and CDR2 FQNNGV. J was trimmed by 7 bases and V by 7 bases; bases with no gene match: 19. This CDR3 is 17 amino acids long. For the CDR3, the DNA is TGTGCCAGCACATTCCCGGCGGGACTAGCCTCAAGAGCGACCCAGTACTTC. Translating it yields CASTFPAGLASRATQYF.

The J gene is TRBJ2-1, the V gene TRBV5-4, with 7 bases aligning to TRBD2. The CDR3 runs to 13 residues. V lost 3 bases, J lost 10 bases, and 7 bases stayed unmatched. Per germline, CDR1 SGHNT and CDR2 YYREEE (reference sequence). The DNA of the CDR3 is TGTGCCAGCAGCTGGAGGGCCGGGGGGGAGCAGTTCTTC. Translation: CASSWRAGGEQFF.

Many counts were recorded for this clonotype. The rearrangement uses TRBV28 and TRBJ1-6; D remains ambiguous. CDR1 MDHEN and CDR2 SYDVKM come from the germline V gene. Trimming pared 6 bases from V and 9 bases from J, leaving 9 bases between. The CDR3 length is 12 residues. CDR3 DNA: TGTGCCAGCAGAAAGGAGATTTCACCCCTCCACTTT. It yields the protein CASRKEISPLHF.

A remark on this clonotype: This could be a read error, since a much larger clone is one nucleotide away. The chain recombines TRBV7-6 with TRBJ1-6; D not resolved. Germline V lookup: CDR1 SGHVS, CDR2 FNYEAQ. With 5 bases removed from V and 10 bases from J, the gap between germline ends came to 9 bases. This CDR3 contains 12 residues. CDR3 DNA: TGTGCCAGCAGCGGCCATGGATCACCCCTCCACTTT. Amino acids: CASSGHGSPLHF.

This clonotype was counted between two and nine times. The rearrangement uses TRBV20-1 and TRBJ2-1; 10 bases line up with TRBD2. The CDR3 runs to 15 residues. Germline lookup yields CDR1 DFQATT and CDR2 SNEGSKA (reference sequence). V shed 2 bases and J 7 bases; nucleotides not matched to a gene: 8. CDR3 protein: CSARPLAGAGNEQFF. CDR3 sequence (DNA): TGCAGTGCTAGACCCCTAGCGGGAGCTGGAAATGAGCAGTTCTTC.